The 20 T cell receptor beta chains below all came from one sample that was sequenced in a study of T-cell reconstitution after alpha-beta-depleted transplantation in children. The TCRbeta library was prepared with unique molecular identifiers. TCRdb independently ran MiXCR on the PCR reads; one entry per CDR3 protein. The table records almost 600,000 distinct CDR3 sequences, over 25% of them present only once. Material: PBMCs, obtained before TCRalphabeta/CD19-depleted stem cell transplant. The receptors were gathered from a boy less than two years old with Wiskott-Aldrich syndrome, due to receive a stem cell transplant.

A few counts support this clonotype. CDR3: CSVYGIYSNQPQHF. Written as DNA, the CDR3 is TGCAGCGTTTACGGGATATATAGCAATCAGCCCCAGCATTTT. The chain employs TRBV29-1 and TRBJ1-5; D gene unclear. This CDR3 region has 14 residues. Germline CDR1 is SQVTM and CDR2 is ANQGSEA. Deletions cut 5 bases from V and 0 bases from J, with 11 bases between.

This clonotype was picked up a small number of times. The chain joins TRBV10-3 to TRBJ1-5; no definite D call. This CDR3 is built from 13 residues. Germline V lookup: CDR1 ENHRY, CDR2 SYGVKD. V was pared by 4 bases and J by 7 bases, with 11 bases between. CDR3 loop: CAISAGLGQPQHF. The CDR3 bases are TGTGCCATCAGTGCCGGGCTGGGGCAGCCCCAGCATTTT.

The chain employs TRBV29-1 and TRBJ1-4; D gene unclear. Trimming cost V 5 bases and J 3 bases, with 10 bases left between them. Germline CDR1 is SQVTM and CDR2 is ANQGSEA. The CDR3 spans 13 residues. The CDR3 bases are TGCAGCGTTCGGTGGAGGCCTAATGAAAAACTGTTTTTT. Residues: CSVRWRPNEKLFF. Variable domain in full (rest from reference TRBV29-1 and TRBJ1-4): SAVISQKPSRDICQRGTSLTIQCQVDSQVTMMFWYRQQPGQSLTLIATANQGSEATYESGFVIDKFPISRPNLTFSTLTVSNMSPEDSSIYLCSVRWRPNEKLFFGSGTQLSVL.

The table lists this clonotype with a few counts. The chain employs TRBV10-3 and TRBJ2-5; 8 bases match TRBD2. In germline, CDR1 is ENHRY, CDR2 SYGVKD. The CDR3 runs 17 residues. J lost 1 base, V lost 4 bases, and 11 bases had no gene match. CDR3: CAISAEAGVGFQETQYF. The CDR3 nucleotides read TGTGCCATCAGTGCAGAAGCGGGAGTAGGGTTCCAAGAGACCCAGTACTTC.

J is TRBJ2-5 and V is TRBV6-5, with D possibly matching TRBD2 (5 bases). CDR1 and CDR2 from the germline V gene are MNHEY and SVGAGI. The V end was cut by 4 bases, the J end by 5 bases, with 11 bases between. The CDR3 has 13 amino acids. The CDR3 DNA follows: TGTGCCAGCAGTTTCCGTTTAGCGGAGACCCAGTACTTC. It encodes CASSFRLAETQYF.

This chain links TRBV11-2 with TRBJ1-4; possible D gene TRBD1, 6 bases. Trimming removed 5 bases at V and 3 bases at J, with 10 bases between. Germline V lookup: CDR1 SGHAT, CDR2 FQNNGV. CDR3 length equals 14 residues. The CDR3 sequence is CASSHRASNEKLFF. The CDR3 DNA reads TGTGCCAGCAGCCACAGGGCTTCTAATGAAAAACTGTTTTTT. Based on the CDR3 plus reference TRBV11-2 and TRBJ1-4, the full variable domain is EAGVAQSPRYKIIEKRQSVAFWCNPISGHATLYWYQQILGQGPKLLIQFQNNGVVDDSQLPKDRFSAERLKGVDSTLKIQPAKLEDSAVYLCASSHRASNEKLFFGSGTQLSVL.

The CDR3 DNA reads TGCAGTGCTAGAGAGTCTCTGGGGGCTGGAACTGAAGCTTTCTTT. Its translation: CSARESLGAGTEAFF. The chain has TRBV20-1 and TRBJ1-1; D possibly corresponds to TRBD1 (6 bases). With 0 bases removed from V and 5 bases from J, the gap between germline ends came to 16 bases. The CDR3 consists of 15 residues. The germline gives CDR1 DFQATT, CDR2 SNEGSKA (reference sequence).

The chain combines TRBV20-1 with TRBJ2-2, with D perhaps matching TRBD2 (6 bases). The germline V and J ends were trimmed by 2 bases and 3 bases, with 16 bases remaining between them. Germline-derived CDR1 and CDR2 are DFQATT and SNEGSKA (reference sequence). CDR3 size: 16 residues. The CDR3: CSARPSTRGYTGELFF. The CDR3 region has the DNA TGCAGTGCTAGACCATCGACTAGGGGATACACCGGGGAGCTGTTTTTT.

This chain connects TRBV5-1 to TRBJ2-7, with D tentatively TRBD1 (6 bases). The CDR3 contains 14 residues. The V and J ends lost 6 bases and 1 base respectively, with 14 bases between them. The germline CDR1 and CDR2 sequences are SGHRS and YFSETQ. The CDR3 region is CASTRTVDSYEQYF. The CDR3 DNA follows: TGCGCCAGCACCCGGACAGTTGATTCCTACGAGCAGTACTTC.

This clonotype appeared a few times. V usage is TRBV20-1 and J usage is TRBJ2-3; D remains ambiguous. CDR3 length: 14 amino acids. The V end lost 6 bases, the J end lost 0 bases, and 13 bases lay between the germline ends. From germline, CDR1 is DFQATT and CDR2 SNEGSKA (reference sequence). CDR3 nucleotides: TGCAGTGCCAGTTTTTTAACTAGCACAGATACGCAGTATTTT. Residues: CSASFLTSTDTQYF.

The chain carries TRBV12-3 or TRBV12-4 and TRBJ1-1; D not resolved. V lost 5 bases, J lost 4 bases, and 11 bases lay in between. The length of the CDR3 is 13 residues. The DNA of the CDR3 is TGTGCCAGCAGTCCCTTCCGGGCCACTGAAGCTTTCTTT. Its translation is CASSPFRATEAFF.

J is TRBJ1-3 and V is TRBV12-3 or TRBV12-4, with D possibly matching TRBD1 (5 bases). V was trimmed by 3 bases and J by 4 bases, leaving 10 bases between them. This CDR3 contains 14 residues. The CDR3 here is CASSFSGLGNTIYF. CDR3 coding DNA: TGTGCCAGCAGTTTTTCAGGGCTGGGAAACACCATATATTTT.

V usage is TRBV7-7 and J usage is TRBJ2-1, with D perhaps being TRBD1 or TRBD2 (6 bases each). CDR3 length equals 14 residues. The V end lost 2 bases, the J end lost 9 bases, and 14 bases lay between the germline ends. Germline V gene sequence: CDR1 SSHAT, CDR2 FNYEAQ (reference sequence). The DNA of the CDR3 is TGTGCCAGCAGCTTATTTACACAGGGAGGTGAGCAGTTCTTC. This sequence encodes CASSLFTQGGEQFF.

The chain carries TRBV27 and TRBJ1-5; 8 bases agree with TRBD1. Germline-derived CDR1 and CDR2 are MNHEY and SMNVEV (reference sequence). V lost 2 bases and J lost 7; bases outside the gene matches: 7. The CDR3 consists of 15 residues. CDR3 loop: CASSLKTGAGQPQHF. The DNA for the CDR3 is TGTGCCAGCAGTTTAAAGACAGGGGCCGGACAGCCCCAGCATTTT.

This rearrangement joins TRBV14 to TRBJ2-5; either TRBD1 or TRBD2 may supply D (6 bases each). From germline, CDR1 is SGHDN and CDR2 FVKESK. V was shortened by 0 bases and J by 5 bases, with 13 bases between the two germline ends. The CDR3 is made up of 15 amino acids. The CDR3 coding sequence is TGTGCCAGCAGCCAAGACCGGGGGCTGACGGAGACCCAGTACTTC. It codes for CASSQDRGLTETQYF.

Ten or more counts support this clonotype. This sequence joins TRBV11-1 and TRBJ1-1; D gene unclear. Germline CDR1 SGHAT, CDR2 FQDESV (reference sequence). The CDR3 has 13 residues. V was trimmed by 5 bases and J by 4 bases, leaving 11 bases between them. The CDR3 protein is CASSRRSLTEAFF. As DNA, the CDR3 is TGTGCCAGCAGCCGACGGTCCCTCACTGAAGCTTTCTTT.

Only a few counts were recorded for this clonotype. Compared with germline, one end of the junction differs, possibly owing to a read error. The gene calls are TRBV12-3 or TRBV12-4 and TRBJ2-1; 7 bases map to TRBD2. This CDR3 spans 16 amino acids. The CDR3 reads CASSLGTRSAYSEQFF. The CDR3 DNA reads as TGTGCCAGCAGTTTAGGGACTAGGAGCGCGTACAGTGAGCAGTTCTTC.

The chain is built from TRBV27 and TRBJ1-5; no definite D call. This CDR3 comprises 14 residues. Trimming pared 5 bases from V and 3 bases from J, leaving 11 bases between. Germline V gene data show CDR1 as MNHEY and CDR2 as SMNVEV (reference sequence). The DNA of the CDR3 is TGTGCCAGCAGTGCCAGGCCATACAATCAGCCCCAGCATTTT. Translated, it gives CASSARPYNQPQHF.

CDR3 protein: CASSPLLGGETQYF. Written as DNA, the CDR3 is TGTGCCAGCAGTCCCCTTTTAGGTGGGGAGACCCAGTACTTC. The genes are TRBV28 and TRBJ2-5, with D unclear. This CDR3 spans 14 amino acids. The V gene lost 5 bases and the J gene lost 5 bases, with 15 bases spanning the gap. CDR1 is MDHEN and CDR2 is SYDVKM in the germline V gene.

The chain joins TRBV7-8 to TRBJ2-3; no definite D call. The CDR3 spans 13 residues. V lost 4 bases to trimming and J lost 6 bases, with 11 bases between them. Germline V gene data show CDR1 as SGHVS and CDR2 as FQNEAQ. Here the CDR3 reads CASSYDRPDTQYF. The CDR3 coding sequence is TGTGCCAGCAGCTACGACCGCCCCGATACGCAGTATTTT.